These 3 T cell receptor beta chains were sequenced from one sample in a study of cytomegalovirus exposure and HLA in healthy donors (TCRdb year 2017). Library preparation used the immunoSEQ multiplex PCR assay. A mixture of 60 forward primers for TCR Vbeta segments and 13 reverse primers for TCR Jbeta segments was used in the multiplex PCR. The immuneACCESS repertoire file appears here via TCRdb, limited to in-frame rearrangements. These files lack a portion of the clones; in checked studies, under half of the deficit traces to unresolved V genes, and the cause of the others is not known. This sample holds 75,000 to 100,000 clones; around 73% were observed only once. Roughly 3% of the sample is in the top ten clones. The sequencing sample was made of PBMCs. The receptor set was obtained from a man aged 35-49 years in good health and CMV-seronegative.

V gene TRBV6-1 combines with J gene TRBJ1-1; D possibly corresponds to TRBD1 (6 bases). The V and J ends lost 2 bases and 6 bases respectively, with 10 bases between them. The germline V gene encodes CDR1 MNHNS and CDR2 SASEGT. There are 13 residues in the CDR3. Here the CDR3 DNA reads TGTGCCAGCAGTGAAACAGGGAAGGCTGAAGCTTTCTTT. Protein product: CASSETGKAEAFF.

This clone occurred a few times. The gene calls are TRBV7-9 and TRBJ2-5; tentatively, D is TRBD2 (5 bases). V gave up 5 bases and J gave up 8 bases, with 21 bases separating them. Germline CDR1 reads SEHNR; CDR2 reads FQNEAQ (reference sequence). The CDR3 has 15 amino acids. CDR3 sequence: CASSLPGLLNGTQYF. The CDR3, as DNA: TGTGCCAGCAGCCTTCCTGGACTGCTAAATGGAACCCAGTACTTC.

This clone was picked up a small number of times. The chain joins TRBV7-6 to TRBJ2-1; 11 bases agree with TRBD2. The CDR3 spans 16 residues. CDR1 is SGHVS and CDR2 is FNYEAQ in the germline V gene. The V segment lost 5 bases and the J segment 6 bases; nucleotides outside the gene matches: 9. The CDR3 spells CASSVLSGRGPNEQFF. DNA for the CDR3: TGTGCCAGCAGCGTCCTTAGCGGGAGGGGGCCCAATGAGCAGTTCTTC. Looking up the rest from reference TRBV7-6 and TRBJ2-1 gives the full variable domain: GAGVSQSPRYKVTKRGQDVALRCDPISGHVSLYWYRQALGQGPEFLTYFNYEAQQDKSGLPNDRFSAERPEGSISTLTIQRTEQRDSAMYRCASSVLSGRGPNEQFFGPGTRLTVL.